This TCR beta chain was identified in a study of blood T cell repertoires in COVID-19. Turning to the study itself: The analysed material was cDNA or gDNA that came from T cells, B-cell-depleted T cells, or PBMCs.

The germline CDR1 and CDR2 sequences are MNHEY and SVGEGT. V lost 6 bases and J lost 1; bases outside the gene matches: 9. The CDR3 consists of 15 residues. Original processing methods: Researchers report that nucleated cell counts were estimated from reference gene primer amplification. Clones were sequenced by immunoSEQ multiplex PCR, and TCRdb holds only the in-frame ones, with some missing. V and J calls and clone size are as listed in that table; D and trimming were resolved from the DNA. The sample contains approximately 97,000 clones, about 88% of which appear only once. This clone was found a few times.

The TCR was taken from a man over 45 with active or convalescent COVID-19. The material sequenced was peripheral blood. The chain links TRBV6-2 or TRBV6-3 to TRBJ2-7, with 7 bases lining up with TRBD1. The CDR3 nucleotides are TGTGCCAGCAGCACCCCGACAGGGTGGTCCTACGAGCAGTACTTC. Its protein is CASSTPTGWSYEQYF.